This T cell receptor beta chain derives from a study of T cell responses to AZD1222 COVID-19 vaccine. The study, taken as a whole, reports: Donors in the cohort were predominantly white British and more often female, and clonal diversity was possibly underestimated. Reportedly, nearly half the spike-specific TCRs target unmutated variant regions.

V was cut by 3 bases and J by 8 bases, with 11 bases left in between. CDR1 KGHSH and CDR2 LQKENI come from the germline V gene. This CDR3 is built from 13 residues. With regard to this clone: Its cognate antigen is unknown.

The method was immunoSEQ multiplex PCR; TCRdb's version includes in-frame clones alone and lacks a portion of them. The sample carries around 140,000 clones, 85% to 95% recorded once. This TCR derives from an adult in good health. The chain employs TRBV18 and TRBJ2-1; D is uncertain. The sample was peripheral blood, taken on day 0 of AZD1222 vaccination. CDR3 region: CASSPKLRHEQFF. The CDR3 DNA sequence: TGTGCCAGCTCACCGAAACTTCGCCATGAGCAGTTCTTC.